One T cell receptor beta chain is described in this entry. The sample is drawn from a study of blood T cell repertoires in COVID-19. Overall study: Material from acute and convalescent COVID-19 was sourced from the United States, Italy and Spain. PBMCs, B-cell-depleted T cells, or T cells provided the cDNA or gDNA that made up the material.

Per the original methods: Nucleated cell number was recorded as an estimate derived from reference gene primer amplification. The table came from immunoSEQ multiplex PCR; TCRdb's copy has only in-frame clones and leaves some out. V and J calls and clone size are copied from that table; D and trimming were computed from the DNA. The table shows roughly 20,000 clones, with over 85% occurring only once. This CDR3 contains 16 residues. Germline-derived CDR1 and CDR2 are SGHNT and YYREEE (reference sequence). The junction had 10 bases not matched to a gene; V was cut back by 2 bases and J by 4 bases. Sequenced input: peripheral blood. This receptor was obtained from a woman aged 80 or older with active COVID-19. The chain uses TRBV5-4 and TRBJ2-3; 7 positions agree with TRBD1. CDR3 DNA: TGTGCCAGCAGCTTTCGCGACAGGGATAACGCAGATACGCAGTATTTT. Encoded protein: CASSFRDRDNADTQYF.